The sequence of this T cell receptor beta chain was determined in a study of blood T cell repertoires in COVID-19. Study information: Spain, Italy and the United States supplied samples that represented acute and convalescent COVID-19. PBMCs, B-cell-depleted T cells, or T cells were the source of the cDNA or gDNA that made up the material.

V was pared by 6 bases and J by 6 bases, with 14 bases of the junction left unmatched. Germline V lookup: CDR1 SEHNR, CDR2 FQNEAQ (reference sequence). The CDR3 extends over 17 amino acids. Under the authors' procedure: From reference gene primer amplification, estimates of nucleated cell counts were derived. Produced via immunoSEQ multiplex PCR; TCRdb's table is partial and in-frame only. V, J and clone size reflect that table, while D and trimming were determined from the DNA. The sample holds 70,000 to 95,000 clones, roughly 84% seen once. The sequence derives from a woman aged 45-65 years with acute or convalescent COVID-19. The chain uses TRBV7-9 and TRBJ2-1; 10 nucleotides line up with TRBD2. The sample was peripheral blood. The CDR3 DNA reads as TGTGCCAGCAGTATTGATCGACTAGCGGGCCTAACCAATGAGCAGTTCTTC. Protein: CASSIDRLAGLTNEQFF.